This T cell receptor (beta chain) was found in a study of metastatic and nonmetastatic thyroid tumors. Germline values: CDR1 DFQATT, CDR2 SNEGSKA (reference sequence). V gave up 0 bases and J gave up 6 bases, with 18 bases separating them. This CDR3 spans 16 amino acids. TCRdb re-clonotyped the PCR reads through MiXCR. Here the sample spans 25,000 to 35,000 clones, roughly 4.2% being singletons. Thyroid surgery had not been preceded by any treatment in any patient. This TCR was sampled from a female donor with papillary thyroid cancer or a benign thyroid nodule (not recorded which). Some clones in this sample may be carry-over from other donors' samples. This chain uses TRBV20-1 with TRBJ1-5; D possibly corresponds to TRBD1 (5 bases). Input material: blood. The CDR3 DNA is TGCAGTGCTAGAGATCCCCCTCAGGGTCCGAGTCAGCCCCAGCATTTT. Translated: CSARDPPQGPSQPQHF.